Each of the 11 T cell receptor beta chains below was sequenced from the same sample in a study of neurological immune-mediated disorders. Time point reported: longitudinal time-point 3. Using its own MiXCR run on the 5' RACE reads, TCRdb lists one record per CDR3 protein. The sample holds fewer than 50,000 distinct CDR3 sequences, approximately 12% seen once. The sequenced material came from PBMCs. The receptors were sampled from a male donor with HTLV-1-associated myelopathy (HAM/TSP).

At least ten counts were recorded for this clonotype. No DNA is shown, since the ends of the CDR3 on it are uncertain; the CDR3 is the one TCRdb lists. CDR3 protein: CASSSSGQGRQETQYF. V usage is TRBV7-9 and J usage is TRBJ2-5; the table names TRBD1, a call not compared with the DNA. Per germline, CDR1 SEHNR and CDR2 FQNEAQ (reference sequence). The CDR3 comprises 16 residues, both ends counted.

This clonotype was counted ten times or more. The CDR3 loop reads CASSSTSGGPSTDTQYF. In nucleotides, the CDR3 is TGCGCCAGCAGCTCGACTAGCGGGGGGCCTAGCACAGATACGCAGTATTTT. V is TRBV5-1 and J is TRBJ2-3, with 13 bases that match TRBD2. CDR3 length: 17 amino acids. Per the germline V gene, CDR1 is SGHRS and CDR2 is YFSETQ. With V trimmed by 3 bases and J by 0 bases, 4 bases remained unmatched.

In the case of this clonotype: A much larger clonotype is one base distant, so this may be a read error. The V and J genes are TRBV7-2 and TRBJ2-5; D call uncertain. Trimming took 6 bases from V and 5 from J, leaving 16 bases between them. The CDR3 is 14 amino acids. The germline CDR1 and CDR2 sequences are SGHTA and FQGNSA. The CDR3 loop is CASRLLALMETQYF. The CDR3 DNA is TGTGCCAGCAGACTCCTGGCCCTAATGGAGACCCAGTACTTC.

As concerns this clonotype: No conserved phenylalanine or tryptophan ends this CDR3, so it is likely a read error. No DNA is shown, since the ends of the CDR3 on it are uncertain; the CDR3 is the one TCRdb lists. V and J are TRBV7-2 and TRBJ2-5; TRBD1 is the table's D call and was not checked against the DNA. Germline values: CDR1 SGHTA, CDR2 FQGNSA. The CDR3 length equals 15 residues, ends included. The CDR3 sequence: CASSTEDRGRETQHL.

Many counts were recorded for this clonotype. This chain connects TRBV29-1 to TRBJ2-1; 12 positions agree with TRBD2. The V gene end was trimmed by 7 bases and the J gene end by 10 bases; junction bases not matched to a gene: 2. CDR1 and CDR2 from the germline V gene are SQVTM and ANQGSEA. CDR3 length: 11 amino acids. CDR3 protein: CSGLAGVEQFF. The DNA for the CDR3 is TGCAGCGGACTAGCGGGGGTGGAGCAGTTCTTC.

This clonotype has at least ten counts. The gene calls are TRBV25-1 and TRBJ1-6; 8 bases align to TRBD1. V dropped 1 base and J dropped 8; count of bases not matched to a gene: 4. The CDR3 runs 15 residues. Germline CDR1 is MGHDK and CDR2 is SYGVNS. The CDR3 is CASSESGRGHSPLHF. In DNA, the CDR3 is TGTGCCAGCAGTGAATCCGGCAGGGGGCATTCACCCCTCCACTTT.

This clonotype was counted ten times or more. This chain links TRBV20-1 with TRBJ2-1; the D is unclear. In germline, CDR1 is DFQATT, CDR2 SNEGSKA (reference sequence). The CDR3 is made up of 14 amino acids. V was clipped by 0 bases and J by 9 bases, with 15 bases between them. The CDR3 bases are TGCAGTGCTAGAGAGAGTCTGGGTTGGGGTGAGCAGTTCTTC. Translation gives CSARESLGWGEQFF.

This clonotype was detected ten times or more. V is TRBV10-3 and J is TRBJ2-7; D remains ambiguous. Germline lookup yields CDR1 ENHRY and CDR2 SYGVKD. The CDR3 is 11 amino acids. Trimming removed 3 bases from V and 3 bases from J, with 3 bases in between. The CDR3 sequence: CAISDLYEQYF. CDR3 bases: TGTGCCATCAGTGACCTCTACGAGCAGTACTTC.

The table lists this clonotype with many counts. The chain carries TRBV18 and TRBJ1-1; TRBD1 agrees at 11 bases. CDR3 length: 14 residues. V shed 5 bases, J shed 9 bases, and the junction held 8 bases outside the gene matches. Per the germline V gene, CDR1 is KGHSH and CDR2 is LQKENI. This chain's CDR3 is CASSAGTGGRQAFF. CDR3 nucleotide sequence: TGTGCCAGCTCAGCCGGGACAGGGGGGCGGCAAGCTTTCTTT.

This clonotype is classed as medium-sized. V gene TRBV20-1 combines with J gene TRBJ2-5; the match to TRBD2 covers 9 bases. V lost 0 bases, J lost 2 bases, and 10 bases stayed unmatched. The length of the CDR3 is 17 residues. Germline CDR1 DFQATT, CDR2 SNEGSKA (reference sequence). The DNA of the CDR3 is TGCAGTGCTAGAGATCTCGGGCGGGGGGGTAATCAAGAGACCCAGTACTTC. It codes for CSARDLGRGGNQETQYF.

This clonotype was detected many times. The chain combines TRBV29-1 with TRBJ2-7; 9 positions agree with TRBD2. The CDR3 covers 15 residues. V shed 1 base and J 2 bases; nucleotides not matched to a gene: 6. CDR1 and CDR2 (germline): SQVTM, ANQGSEA. The CDR3, as DNA: TGCAGCGTTGAAGCAGCGGGGGGTCTCCCCTACGAGCAGTACTTC. This encodes CSVEAAGGLPYEQYF.